This T cell receptor beta chain was recorded in a study of blood T cell repertoires in COVID-19. As for the study in general: Both acute and convalescent COVID-19 samples were obtained from the United States, Italy and Spain.

Individuals aged roughly 18 to 95 years were recruited from about two dozen US areas. Donors of Cohort 3 who recovered were those that had two negative PCRs, clearance, or symptom resolution. Germline CDR1 and CDR2: LNHDA and SQIVND (reference sequence). There are 15 residues in the CDR3. V shed 3 bases and J 4 bases; nucleotides not matched to a gene: 5. Generated by immunoSEQ multiplex PCR, the TCRdb table keeps only in-frame clones and is missing some. The sample has under 350,000 clones, more than 75% seen once. Sequencing was carried out using PBMCs or T cells enriched from blood (not recorded which). The receptor's source is a man aged 30 to 45 who had recovered from COVID-19. V and J are TRBV19 and TRBJ2-2, with 7 bases fitting TRBD1. This CDR3 is CASSIGQAGTGELFF. CDR3 in DNA: TGTGCCAGTAGTATCGGACAGGCTGGCACCGGGGAGCTGTTTTTT. The variable domain in full, completed from reference TRBV19 and TRBJ2-2, reads DGGITQSPKYLFRKEGQNVTLSCEQNLNHDAMYWYRQDPGQGLRLIYYSQIVNDFQKGDIAEGYSVSREKKESFPLTVTSAQKNPTAFYLCASSIGQAGTGELFFGEGSRLTVL.